What follows are 11 T cell receptor beta chains derived from one specimen sequenced in a study of T cell responses to AZD1222 COVID-19 vaccine. The protocol was immunoSEQ multiplex PCR, while the TCRdb copy is restricted to in-frame clones and leaves out a portion. Of about 93,000 clones detected, roughly 90% appear once; the ten largest clones hold about 2.8%. The specimen comprised peripheral blood, sampled on day 0 of MenACWY control vaccination. These receptors were obtained from an adult in good health.

In its sample, this clone was seen once. V is TRBV7-2 and J is TRBJ1-1; D possibly corresponds to TRBD1 (6 bases). Germline V lookup: CDR1 SGHTA, CDR2 FQGNSA. This CDR3 is 14 amino acids long. V lost 1 base to trimming and J lost 8 bases, with 14 bases between them. CDR3 DNA sequence: TGTGCCAGCAGCTTAGACGTCAGGGGCTCCGAAGCTTTCTTT. Translation: CASSLDVRGSEAFF.

V gene TRBV24-1 combines with J gene TRBJ1-5, with 9 bases lining up with TRBD1. The CDR3 has 14 residues. Germline-derived CDR1 and CDR2 are KGHDR and SFDVKD. Trimming at V came to 3 bases and at J to 7 bases, leaving 3 bases not matched to a gene. The CDR3 reads CATSDTGGGQPQHF. For the CDR3, the DNA is TGTGCCACCAGTGATACAGGGGGCGGGCAGCCCCAGCATTTT.

The chain recombines TRBV5-6 with TRBJ2-7, with D possibly being TRBD1 (6 bases). The ends were cut back, 4 bases at V and 2 bases at J, with 10 bases in the middle. The CDR3 consists of 13 residues. In germline, CDR1 is SGHDT, CDR2 YYEEEE. The CDR3 protein is CASSPRQAYEQYF. The CDR3 DNA sequence: TGTGCCAGCAGCCCTAGACAGGCCTACGAGCAGTACTTC.

The chain recombines TRBV28 with TRBJ1-4; D not resolved. The V gene lost 5 bases and the J gene lost 12 bases, with 19 bases spanning the gap. This CDR3 has 14 residues. Germline CDR1 MDHEN, CDR2 SYDVKM. The CDR3 DNA reads as TGTGCCAGCAGTCCCATTACAAATAAGAAAGAACTGTTTTTT. Protein: CASSPITNKKELFF.

The chain uses TRBV2 and TRBJ1-5, with a tentative D call TRBD1 (6 bases). The length of the CDR3 is 15 residues. Trimming shortened V by 1 base and J by 7 bases, and 14 bases separated the two germline ends. Per the germline V gene, CDR1 is SNHLY and CDR2 is FYNNEI. CDR3 region: CASSEDSTGSQPQHF. The CDR3 DNA is TGTGCCAGCAGTGAAGACTCCACAGGGAGCCAGCCCCAGCATTTT. The whole variable domain, remainder taken from reference TRBV2 and TRBJ1-5, is EPEVTQTPSHQVTQMGQEVILRCVPISNHLYFYWYRQILGQKVEFLVSFYNNEISEKSEIFDDQFSVERPDGSNFTLKIRSTKLEDSAMYFCASSEDSTGSQPQHFGDGTRLSIL.

The V gene is TRBV11-2, the J gene TRBJ2-3; 12 nucleotides line up with TRBD2. Germline values: CDR1 SGHAT, CDR2 FQNNGV. CDR3 length: 18 residues. V lost 1 base and J lost 5; bases outside the gene matches: 10. CDR3 DNA: TGTGCCAGCAGCTTAGTTCATCCTAGCGGGGGGGCCGGAGATACGCAGTATTTT. Translated: CASSLVHPSGGAGDTQYF.

This clone was found a few times. V gene TRBV2 combines with J gene TRBJ2-5; D gene ambiguous. The ends were cut back, 1 base at V and 7 bases at J, with 10 bases in the middle. The length of the CDR3 is 13 residues. In germline, CDR1 is SNHLY, CDR2 FYNNEI. CDR3 sequence reads: CASSEDGRRTQYF. CDR3 nucleotides: TGTGCCAGCAGTGAAGACGGCCGACGGACCCAGTACTTC.

The chain carries TRBV27 and TRBJ1-6; possible D gene TRBD1, 5 bases. V lost 10 bases and J lost 6, with 13 bases in between. The CDR3 covers 13 residues. Germline V CDR1 and CDR2: MNHEY, SMNVEV (reference sequence). The CDR3 here is CAKTRDGNSPLHF. The CDR3 coding sequence is TGTGCCAAGACCAGGGATGGTAATTCACCCCTCCACTTT.

This chain uses TRBV6-5 with TRBJ1-6; 8 bases map to TRBD1. Trimming at V came to 6 bases and at J to 9 bases, leaving 10 bases not matched to a gene. CDR1 is MNHEY and CDR2 is SVGAGI in the germline V gene. The CDR3 extends over 15 amino acids. DNA for the CDR3: TGTGCCAGCAGGGTGGACAGGGTTGGGGCTTCACCCCTCCACTTT. The encoded protein is CASRVDRVGASPLHF.

V gene TRBV27 combines with J gene TRBJ2-7; D gene uncertain. The CDR3 is 12 residues long. CDR1 is MNHEY and CDR2 is SMNVEV in the germline V gene (reference sequence). V lost 5 bases to trimming and J lost 0 bases, with 5 bases between them. The CDR3 DNA sequence: TGTGCCAGCAGTGGGCCCTCCTACGAGCAGTACTTC. Encoded protein: CASSGPSYEQYF.

For the CDR3, the DNA is TGTGCCTGGAGTGTACAAATTGGGGGCACAGATACGCAGTATTTT. Protein sequence: CAWSVQIGGTDTQYF. The V gene is TRBV30, the J gene TRBJ2-3; D is unclear. Germline CDR1 is GTSNPN and CDR2 is SVGIG (reference sequence). The CDR3 covers 15 residues. V lost 0 bases and J lost 1, with 11 bases in between.